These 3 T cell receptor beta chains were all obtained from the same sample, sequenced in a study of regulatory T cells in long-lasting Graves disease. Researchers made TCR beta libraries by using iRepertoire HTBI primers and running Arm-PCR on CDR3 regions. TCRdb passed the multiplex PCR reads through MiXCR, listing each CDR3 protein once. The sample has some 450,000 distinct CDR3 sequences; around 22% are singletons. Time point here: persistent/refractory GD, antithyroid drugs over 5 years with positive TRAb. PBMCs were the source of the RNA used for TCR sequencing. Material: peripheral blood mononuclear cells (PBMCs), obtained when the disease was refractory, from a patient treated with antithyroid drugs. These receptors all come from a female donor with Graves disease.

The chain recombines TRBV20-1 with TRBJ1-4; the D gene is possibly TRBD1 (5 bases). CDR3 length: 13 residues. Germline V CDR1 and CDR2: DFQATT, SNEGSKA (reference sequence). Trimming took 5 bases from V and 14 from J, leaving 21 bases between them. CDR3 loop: CSASPGPEGKLFF. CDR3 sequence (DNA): TGCAGTGCTTCGCCGGGACCAGAGGGGAAGCTGTTTTTT.

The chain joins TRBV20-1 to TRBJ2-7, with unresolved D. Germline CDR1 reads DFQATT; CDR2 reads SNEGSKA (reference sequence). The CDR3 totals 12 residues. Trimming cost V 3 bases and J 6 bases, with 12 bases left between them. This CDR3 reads CSARYSVSEQYF. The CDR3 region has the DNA TGCAGTGCTAGGTATTCGGTATCCGAGCAGTACTTC.

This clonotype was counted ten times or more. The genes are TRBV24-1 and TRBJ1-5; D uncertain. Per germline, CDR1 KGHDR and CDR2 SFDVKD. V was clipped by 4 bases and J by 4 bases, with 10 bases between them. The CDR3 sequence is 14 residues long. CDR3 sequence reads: CATSEAGINQPQHF. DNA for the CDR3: TGTGCCACCAGTGAGGCGGGGATTAATCAGCCCCAGCATTTT.